This TCR beta chain was captured in a study of blood T cell repertoires in COVID-19. About the study: The United States, Italy and Spain provided the acute and convalescent COVID-19 samples. The analysed material was cDNA or gDNA that came from T cells, B-cell-depleted T cells, or PBMCs.

V lost 4 bases to trimming and J lost 0 bases; unmatched junction nucleotides: 4. The CDR3 runs 15 residues. Per germline, CDR1 SGHRS and CDR2 YFSETQ. As handled by the study authors: Estimation of nucleated cell counts relied on the amplification of reference gene primers. TCRdb keeps only in-frame clones here, not all; method: immunoSEQ multiplex PCR. That table gives V, J and clone size, and the DNA gave D and trimming. Of some 160,000 clones listed, about 84% were seen once; the top ten hold 5%. The sample taken for sequencing was peripheral blood. The V gene is TRBV5-1, the J gene TRBJ1-3, with 7 bases that match TRBD1. This receptor was taken from a woman in her 50s with acute or convalescent COVID-19. Written as DNA, the CDR3 is TGCGCCAGCAGCCCCTGGGACAGCTCTGGAAACACCATATATTTT. As protein: CASSPWDSSGNTIYF.